This T cell receptor beta chain came from a study of blood T cell repertoires in COVID-19. Looking at the study overall: COVID-19 samples from acute and convalescent phases originated in the United States, Italy and Spain.

This CDR3 contains 14 residues. Germline V gives CDR1 SEHNR, CDR2 FQNEAQ (reference sequence). Note on this clone: Mismatch with germline at one junction end may stem from a read error.

Original processing notes: Estimates of nucleated cell counts were drawn from the amplification of reference gene primers. TCRdb keeps only in-frame clones here, not all; method: immunoSEQ multiplex PCR. V, J and clone size reflect that table, while D and trimming were determined from the DNA. The table records some 140,000 clones, roughly 83% of them present only once. This chain links TRBV7-9 with TRBJ1-2; D is unresolved. What was sequenced was peripheral blood. The sequence came from a woman between 55 and 75 years old with COVID-19, enrolled during active disease. CDR3 sequence: CASSSSGINSGYTF. As DNA, the CDR3 is TGTGCCAGCAGCTCCTCGGGGATAAACTCTGGCTACACCTTC.